This T cell receptor beta chain stems from a study of cytotoxic CD8 clonotypes in ibrutinib-treated CLL. The overall study: Each sample contained, on average, roughly 260,000 productive templates and 80,000 to 95,000 productive rearrangements.

Broader study findings: Circulating CD8+ T-cell counts were tracked by baseline clonality, which exceeded that of age-matched healthy donors. Public clonotypes occurred uncommonly; on treatment, they contracted or remained stable.

Assay: immunoSEQ multiplex PCR; the TCRdb copy retains only in-frame clones and omits some. The sample consists of 130,000 or so clones, 80% to 90% of them appearing once. Germline CDR1 and CDR2: SGHTA and FQGNSA. The V gene end was trimmed by 2 bases and the J gene end by 3 bases; junction bases not matched to a gene: 5. The CDR3 totals 16 residues. Notes on this clone: Its target is unknown.

The V and J genes are TRBV7-2 and TRBJ2-1; 9 nucleotides line up with TRBD2. Sequenced here: PBMCs, sampled after 24 months of ibrutinib treatment. The source of this sequence is a human donor with chronic lymphocytic leukemia. The CDR3 nucleotides read TGTGCCAGCAGCTTAAGCAGCGGGGGGATCTACAATGAGCAGTTCTTC. It codes for CASSLSSGGIYNEQFF.